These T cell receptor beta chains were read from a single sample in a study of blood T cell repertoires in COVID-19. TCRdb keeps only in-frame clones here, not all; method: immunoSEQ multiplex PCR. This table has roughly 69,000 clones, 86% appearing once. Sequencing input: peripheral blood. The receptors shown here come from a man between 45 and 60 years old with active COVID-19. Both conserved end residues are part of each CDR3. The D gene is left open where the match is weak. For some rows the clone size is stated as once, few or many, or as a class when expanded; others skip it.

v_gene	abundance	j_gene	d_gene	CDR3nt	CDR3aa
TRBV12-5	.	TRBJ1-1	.	TGTGCTAGTGGCCCTGGGGGGACTGAAGCTTTCTTT	CASGPGGTEAFF
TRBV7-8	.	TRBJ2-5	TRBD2	TGTGCCAGCAGCCGTGAACTAGCGGGGGGAGAGACCCAGTACTTC	CASSRELAGGETQYF
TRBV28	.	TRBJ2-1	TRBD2	TGTGCCACCATTGCCCGGCGGGAGGGAAGGAATGAGCAGTTCTTC	CATIARREGRNEQFF
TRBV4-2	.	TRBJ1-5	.	TGTGCCAGCAGCCCTCGGACAACCTTGAGCAATCAGCCCCAGCATTTT	CASSPRTTLSNQPQHF
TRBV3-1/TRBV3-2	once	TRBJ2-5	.	TGTGCCAGCAGCCGCTCCGGACTGCGAACCCAAGAGACCCAGTACTTC	CASSRSGLRTQETQYF
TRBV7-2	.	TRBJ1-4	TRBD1	TGTGCCAGCAGCTCCGACAGGGTGAATGAAAAACTGTTTTTT	CASSSDRVNEKLFF
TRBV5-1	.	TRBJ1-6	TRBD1	TGCGCCAGCAGCTTGGGCACAGGGGCTATTTCACCCCTCCACTTT	CASSLGTGAISPLHF
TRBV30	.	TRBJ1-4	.	TGTGCCTGGAGCAGAAGGGGGTATGAAAAACTGTTTTTT	CAWSRRGYEKLFF
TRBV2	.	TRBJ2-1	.	TGTGCCAGCAGGGAACAGGGTGGGGAGCAGTTCTTC	CASREQGGEQFF
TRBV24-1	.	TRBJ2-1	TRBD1	TGTGCCACCAGTGCCACCGGGACAGGGGTCCCACGTGAGCAGTTCTTC	CATSATGTGVPREQFF
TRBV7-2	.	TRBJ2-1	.	TGTGCCAGCAGCACCCGGAGTGACGACAATGAGCAGTTCTTC	CASSTRSDDNEQFF
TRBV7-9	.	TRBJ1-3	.	TGTGCCAGCAGCAATGGACACAGGGACCTCTCTGGAAACACCATATATTTT	CASSNGHRDLSGNTIYF
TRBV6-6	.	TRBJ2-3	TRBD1	TGTGCCAGCAGCGACAGGGGAGTGGGCACAGATACGCAGTATTTT	CASSDRGVGTDTQYF
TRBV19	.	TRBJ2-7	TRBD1	TGTGCCAGTAGTATACGAAGGGGGCCCTACGAGCAGTACTTC	CASSIRRGPYEQYF
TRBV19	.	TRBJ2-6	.	TGTGCCAGTAGTATTGGGGACTTTAATTTAGTTCCTGGGGCCAACGTCCTGACTTTC	CASSIGDFNLVPGANVLTF
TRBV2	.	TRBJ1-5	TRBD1	TGTGCCAGCAGTTCACAGGGGGCGAGCAATCAGCCCCAGCATTTT	CASSSQGASNQPQHF
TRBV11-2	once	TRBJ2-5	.	TGTGCCAGCAGCTCAACCACAGGGTCAGAGACCCAGTACTTC	CASSSTTGSETQYF
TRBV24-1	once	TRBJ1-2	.	TGTGCCACCAGTGATTCCAGCTTGCAGGGATCCTATGGCTACACCTTC	CATSDSSLQGSYGYTF
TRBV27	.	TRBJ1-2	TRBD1	TGTGCCAGCAGTTCCTCGGGACAGGGGGCGAGTGGCTACACCTTC	CASSSSGQGASGYTF
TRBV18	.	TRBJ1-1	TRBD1	TGTGCCAGCTCACCACCGGTACAGGGGGCTGGTGAAGCTTTCTTT	CASSPPVQGAGEAFF
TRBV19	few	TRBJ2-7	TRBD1	TGTGCCAGTAGTATCCCGGGACAGGGGGTTCTCGAGCAGTACTTC	CASSIPGQGVLEQYF
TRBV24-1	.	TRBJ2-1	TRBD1	TGTGCCACCAGTGATTTTGGGACAGGGGGGACGGATGAGCAGTTCTTC	CATSDFGTGGTDEQFF
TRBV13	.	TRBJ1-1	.	TGTGCCAGCAGCCCCCTCGGGAAAAACACTGAAGCTTTCTTT	CASSPLGKNTEAFF
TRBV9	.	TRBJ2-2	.	TGTGCCAGCAGCGTGATGAGATTGGCCGGGGAGCTGTTTTTT	CASSVMRLAGELFF
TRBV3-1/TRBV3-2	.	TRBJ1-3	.	TGTGCCAGCAGCCAAAGACAGGCTGGAAACACCATATATTTT	CASSQRQAGNTIYF
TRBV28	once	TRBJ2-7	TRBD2	TGTGCCAGCAGTCCAGCGGGGTCGGGCAGTCGCTACGAGCAGTACTTC	CASSPAGSGSRYEQYF
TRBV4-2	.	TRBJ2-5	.	TGTGCCAGCAGCCAGGCGGGTCCCGTGTCGGAGACCCAGTACTTC	CASSQAGPVSETQYF
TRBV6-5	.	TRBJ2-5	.	TGTGCCAGCAGAGGGGGTATCGTAGAGACCCAGTACTTC	CASRGGIVETQYF
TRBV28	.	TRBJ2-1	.	TGTGCCAGCAGTTTAAGGGGGGGCGATGAGCAGTTCTTC	CASSLRGGDEQFF
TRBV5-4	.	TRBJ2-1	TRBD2	TGTGCCAGCAGCTTGACTAGCGGGAGGTCGTCTCAGTACAATGAGCAGTTCTTC	CASSLTSGRSSQYNEQFF
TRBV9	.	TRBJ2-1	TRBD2	TGTGCCAGCAGCGTAGCCTCTAGCGGCCACTCCTACAATGAGCAGTTCTTC	CASSVASSGHSYNEQFF
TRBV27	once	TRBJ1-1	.	TGTGCCAGCAGAAAACCGGGACTGACGAACACTGAAGCTTTCTTT	CASRKPGLTNTEAFF
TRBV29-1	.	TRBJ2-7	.	TGCAGCGTTGAGGTCGGCTACGAGCAGTACTTC	CSVEVGYEQYF
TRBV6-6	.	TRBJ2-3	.	TGTGCCAGCACCTACAGGGGCACAGATACGCAGTATTTT	CASTYRGTDTQYF
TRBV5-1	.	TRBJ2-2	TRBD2	TGCGCCAGCAGCCCTGGACTAGCGGGGGCCGGGGAGCTGTTTTTT	CASSPGLAGAGELFF
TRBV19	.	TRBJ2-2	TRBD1	TGTGCCAGTAGGGGGGGACAGGTGAACACCGGGGAGCTGTTTTTT	CASRGGQVNTGELFF
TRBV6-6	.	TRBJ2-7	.	TGTGCCAGCAAAGATTCAGGGGTCTACGAGCAGTACTTC	CASKDSGVYEQYF